This T cell receptor beta chain is drawn from a study of chemoradiotherapy in HPV16-positive cancers. About this clone itself: An end of the junction differs from the germline gene, which may be a read error.

Profiling relied on immunoSEQ multiplex PCR, and the TCRdb table lists in-frame clones only, not all of them. The data contain approximately 7,700 clones, roughly 82% of them seen just once; the ten biggest clones take up under 8%. The sample here was tumor tissue, taken from a patient who underwent chemoradiotherapy. The clonotype comes from a human donor with HPV-associated anogenital cancer.

Here the CDR3 reads CASSHSRDKGIAF. The CDR3 bases are TGTGCCAGCAGTCATTCCCGGGACAAGGGGATCGCCTTC. The genes are TRBV6-5 and TRBJ2-7; a weak D match, TRBD1 (6 bases). This CDR3 has 13 amino acids. The germline CDR1 and CDR2 sequences are MNHEY and SVGAGI.